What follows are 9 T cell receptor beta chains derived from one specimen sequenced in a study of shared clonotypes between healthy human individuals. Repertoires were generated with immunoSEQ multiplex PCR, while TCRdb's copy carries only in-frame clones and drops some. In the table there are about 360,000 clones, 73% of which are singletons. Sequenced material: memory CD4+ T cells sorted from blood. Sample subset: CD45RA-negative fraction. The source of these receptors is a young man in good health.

This CDR3 is CASRDSAGRNTIYF. The CDR3 DNA reads TGTGCCAGTCGAGACAGTGCCGGTCGAAACACCATATATTTT. The chain joins TRBV19 to TRBJ1-3, with D perhaps matching TRBD1 (5 bases). Trimming left V 8 bases short and J 5 bases short, with 16 bases between. CDR3 size: 14 residues. Per the germline V gene, CDR1 is LNHDA and CDR2 is SQIVND (reference sequence).

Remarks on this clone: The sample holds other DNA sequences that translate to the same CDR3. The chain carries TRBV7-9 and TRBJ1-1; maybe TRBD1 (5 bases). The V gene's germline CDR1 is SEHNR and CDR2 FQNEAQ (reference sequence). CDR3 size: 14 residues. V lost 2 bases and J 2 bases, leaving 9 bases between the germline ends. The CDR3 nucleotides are TGTGCCAGCAGCTTAAGGCAGGGAAACACTGAAGCTTTCTTT. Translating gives CASSLRQGNTEAFF.

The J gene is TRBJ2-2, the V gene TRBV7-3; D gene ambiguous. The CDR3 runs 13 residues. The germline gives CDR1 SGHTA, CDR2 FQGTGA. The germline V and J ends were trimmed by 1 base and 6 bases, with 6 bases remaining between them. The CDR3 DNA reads TGTGCCAGCAGCTTAAATCTGGCCGGGGAGCTGTTTTTT. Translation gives CASSLNLAGELFF.

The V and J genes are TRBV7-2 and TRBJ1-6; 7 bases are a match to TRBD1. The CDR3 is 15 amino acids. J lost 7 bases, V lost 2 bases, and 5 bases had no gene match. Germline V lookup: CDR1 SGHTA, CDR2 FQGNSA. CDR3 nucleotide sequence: TGTGCCAGCAGCTTATACAGGGGCGAGAATTCACCCCTCCACTTT. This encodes CASSLYRGENSPLHF.

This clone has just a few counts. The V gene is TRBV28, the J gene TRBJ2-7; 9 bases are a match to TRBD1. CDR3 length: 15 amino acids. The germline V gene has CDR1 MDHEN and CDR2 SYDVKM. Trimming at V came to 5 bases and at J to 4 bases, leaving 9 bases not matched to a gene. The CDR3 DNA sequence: TGTGCCAGCAGTCGCGACAGGGGGGGCCGATACGAGCAGTACTTC. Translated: CASSRDRGGRYEQYF. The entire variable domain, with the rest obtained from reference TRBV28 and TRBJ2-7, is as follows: DVKVTQSSRYLVKRTGEKVFLECVQDMDHENMFWYRQDPGLGLRLIYFSYDVKMKEKGDIPEGYSVSREKKERFSLILESASTNQTSMYLCASSRDRGGRYEQYFGPGTRLTVT.

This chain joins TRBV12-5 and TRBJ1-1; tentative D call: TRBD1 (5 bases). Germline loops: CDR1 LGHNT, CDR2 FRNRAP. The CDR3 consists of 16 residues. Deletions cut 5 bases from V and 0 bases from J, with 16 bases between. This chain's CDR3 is CASGLILGRVNTEAFF. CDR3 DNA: TGTGCTAGTGGTCTTATTCTCGGCAGGGTGAACACTGAAGCTTTCTTT.

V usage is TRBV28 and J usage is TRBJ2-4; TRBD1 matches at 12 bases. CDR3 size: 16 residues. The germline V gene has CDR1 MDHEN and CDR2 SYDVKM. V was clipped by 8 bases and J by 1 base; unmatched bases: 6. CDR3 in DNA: TGTGCCAGCGGGACAGGGGGCGCCGGGGCCAAAAACATTCAGTACTTC. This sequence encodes CASGTGGAGAKNIQYF.

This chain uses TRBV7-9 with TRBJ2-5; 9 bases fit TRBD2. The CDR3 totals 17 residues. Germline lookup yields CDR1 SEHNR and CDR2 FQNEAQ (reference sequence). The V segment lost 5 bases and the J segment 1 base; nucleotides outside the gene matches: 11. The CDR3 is CASSRGLAGNFQETQYF. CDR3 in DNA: TGTGCCAGCAGCCGGGGGCTAGCGGGGAATTTCCAAGAGACCCAGTACTTC.

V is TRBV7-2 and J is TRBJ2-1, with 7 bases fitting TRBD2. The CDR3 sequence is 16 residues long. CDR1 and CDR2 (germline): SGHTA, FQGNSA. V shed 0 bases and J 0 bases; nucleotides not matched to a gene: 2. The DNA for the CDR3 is TGTGCCAGCAGCTTAGCAGCGGGGAGCTCCTACAATGAGCAGTTCTTC. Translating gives CASSLAAGSSYNEQFF. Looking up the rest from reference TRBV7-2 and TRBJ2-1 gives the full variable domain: GAGVSQSPSNKVTEKGKDVELRCDPISGHTALYWYRQSLGQGLEFLIYFQGNSAPDKSGLPSDRFSAERTGGSVSTLTIQRTQQEDSAVYLCASSLAAGSSYNEQFFGPGTRLTVL.